These 25 T cell receptor beta chains originate from one sample sequenced in a study of early T cells in non-severe SARS-CoV-2 infection. TCRdb re-called the 5' RACE reads with MiXCR, one entry per CDR3 protein. Found here are 88,000 or so distinct CDR3 sequences, more than 13% of them singletons; the top ten hold approximately 6%. The sequenced sample consisted of whole blood. These receptor sequences come from an adult who was a healthcare worker with PCR-confirmed SARS-CoV-2 infection or an uninfected control (not recorded which).

This sequence joins TRBV5-6 and TRBJ2-1; 9 positions match TRBD2. The germline gives CDR1 SGHDT, CDR2 YYEEEE. V shed 0 bases, J shed 2 bases, and the junction held 6 bases outside the gene matches. This CDR3 has 17 residues. The CDR3 sequence: CASSLAISGGTYNEQFF. CDR3 coding DNA: TGTGCCAGCAGCTTGGCAATTAGCGGGGGTACCTACAATGAGCAGTTCTTC.

J is TRBJ2-7 and V is TRBV5-1; 10 bases are shared with TRBD2. Germline trimming cut 1 base from V and 2 bases from J; bases unmatched to any gene: 0. The CDR3 extends over 14 amino acids. From germline, CDR1 is SGHRS and CDR2 YFSETQ. The CDR3 DNA is TGCGCCAGCAGCTTGACTAGCGGGACCTACGAGCAGTACTTC. Amino acids: CASSLTSGTYEQYF.

The chain carries TRBV28 and TRBJ1-2; D gene uncertain. Germline loops: CDR1 MDHEN, CDR2 SYDVKM. This CDR3 is 13 amino acids long. Between the trimmed V and J ends, which lost 4 bases and 4 bases, there was a span of 10 bases. This chain's CDR3 is CASSWVAGYGYTF. DNA for the CDR3: TGTGCCAGCAGTTGGGTAGCCGGCTATGGCTACACCTTC.

The chain is built from TRBV28 and TRBJ1-2; no reliable D call. Germline CDR1 reads MDHEN; CDR2 reads SYDVKM. V was shortened by 8 bases and J by 0 bases, with 10 bases between the two germline ends. The CDR3 is 13 residues long. Here the CDR3 DNA reads TGTGCCAGCCTCGGCCTGACTAACTATGGCTACACCTTC. Encoded protein: CASLGLTNYGYTF.

This clonotype appeared a few times. The chain carries TRBV30 and TRBJ2-7; the D gene is possibly TRBD1 (6 bases). CDR1 is GTSNPN and CDR2 is SVGIG in the germline V gene (reference sequence). Trimming stripped 2 bases from V and 6 bases from J, with 14 bases between. The CDR3 length is 13 residues. CDR3 loop: CAWSTGRGGEQYF. The CDR3 DNA reads as TGTGCCTGGAGTACCGGCAGGGGTGGCGAGCAGTACTTC.

This chain connects TRBV5-5 to TRBJ2-7, with 7 nucleotides matching TRBD2. The CDR3 has 14 residues. The germline CDR1 and CDR2 sequences are SGHKS and YYEKEE (reference sequence). The V gene end was trimmed by 4 bases and the J gene end by 2 bases; junction bases not matched to a gene: 6. The CDR3 is CASSLQAGPYEQYF. The CDR3 nucleotides are TGTGCCAGCAGCCTACAAGCGGGACCCTACGAGCAGTACTTC. The full variable domain, with the rest looked up from reference TRBV5-5 and TRBJ2-7, is DAGVTQSPTHLIKTRGQQVTLRCSPISGHKSVSWYQQVLGQGPQFIFQYYEKEERGRGNFPDRFSARQFPNYSSELNVNALLLGDSALYLCASSLQAGPYEQYFGPGTRLTVT.

This clonotype has ten or more counts. This chain links TRBV3-1 with TRBJ2-1; no clear D. The germline gives CDR1 LGHDT, CDR2 YNNKEL (reference sequence). Trimming removed 2 bases at V and 8 bases at J, with 13 bases between. This CDR3 comprises 14 residues. The CDR3 sequence is CASSQTLKGHEQFF. In nucleotides, the CDR3 is TGTGCCAGCAGCCAAACCCTCAAAGGGCATGAGCAGTTCTTC.

This clonotype was picked up a small number of times. The V and J genes are TRBV25-1 and TRBJ2-5; 8 bases are shared with TRBD1. CDR3 length equals 13 residues. Germline V lookup: CDR1 MGHDK, CDR2 SYGVNS. The ends lost 6 bases at V and 4 bases at J; junction bases unmatched: 4. CDR3 in amino acids: CASSPTGVETQYF. The CDR3 nucleotides read TGTGCCAGCAGCCCGACAGGGGTAGAGACCCAGTACTTC.

This clonotype was counted at least ten times. The CDR3 nucleotides are TGCGCCAGCAGCCAAGGGACAGTGGCCCAGGATACGCAGTATTTT. It is translated as CASSQGTVAQDTQYF. J is TRBJ2-3 and V is TRBV4-1, with a tentative D call TRBD1 (6 bases). In germline, CDR1 is MGHRA, CDR2 YSYEKL. V was clipped by 1 base and J by 6 bases, with 14 bases between them. CDR3 length: 15 residues.

This chain connects TRBV6-6 to TRBJ2-5; possibly TRBD2 for D (5 bases). The CDR3 has 15 residues. CDR1 is MNHNY, CDR2 SVGAGI, per germline (reference sequence). V dropped 10 bases and J dropped 4 bases, with 22 bases sitting between them. This CDR3 is CANSLVGVDGETQYF. The CDR3 region has the DNA TGTGCCAACTCGTTAGTGGGAGTCGACGGAGAGACCCAGTACTTC.

The chain recombines TRBV4-1 with TRBJ2-1; D is unclear. CDR1 MGHRA and CDR2 YSYEKL come from the germline V gene. V dropped 0 bases and J dropped 8 bases, with 8 bases sitting between them. This CDR3 is built from 13 residues. The CDR3 region is CASSQDLIDEQFF. In DNA, the CDR3 is TGCGCCAGCAGCCAAGATCTTATCGATGAGCAGTTCTTC.

This rearrangement joins TRBV6-1 to TRBJ2-7; TRBD1 matches at 9 bases. The CDR3 spans 15 residues. The germline V gene encodes CDR1 MNHNS and CDR2 SASEGT. J lost 5 bases, V lost 5 bases, and 10 bases had no gene match. CDR3 sequence: CASSPTGTGSDEQYF. The CDR3 region has the DNA TGTGCCAGCAGTCCCACCGGGACAGGGTCAGACGAGCAGTACTTC.

This clonotype occurred a few times. The rearrangement uses TRBV24-1 and TRBJ2-2; TRBD2 matches 7 bases. The CDR3 is 17 residues long. V lost 3 bases, J lost 1 base, and 7 bases stayed unmatched. Germline lookup yields CDR1 KGHDR and CDR2 SFDVKD. The CDR3 protein is CATSDPPSGKNTGELFF. As DNA, the CDR3 is TGTGCCACCAGTGATCCCCCCAGCGGGAAGAACACCGGGGAGCTGTTTTTT.

In this sample, this clonotype turned up a few times. The chain has TRBV29-1 and TRBJ1-2, with a possible D match to TRBD1 (5 bases). The CDR3 length is 14 residues. Per germline, CDR1 SQVTM and CDR2 ANQGSEA. Trimming took 0 bases from V and 3 from J, leaving 11 bases between them. The CDR3 protein is CSVEDPGRYYGYTF. As DNA, the CDR3 is TGCAGCGTTGAAGATCCGGGACGGTACTATGGCTACACCTTC.

This clonotype was counted only a few times. DNA for the CDR3: TGTGCCAGCAGCCCCGCAACGGGCGAGCAGTACTTC. Protein sequence: CASSPATGEQYF. The genes are TRBV7-2 and TRBJ2-7; D is unclear. Germline V lookup: CDR1 SGHTA, CDR2 FQGNSA. V lost 5 bases and J 6 bases, leaving 11 bases between the germline ends. The CDR3 has 12 residues.

This clonotype has only a few counts. The V gene is TRBV20-1, the J gene TRBJ2-7; D gene uncertain. There are 13 residues in the CDR3. Per the germline V gene, CDR1 is DFQATT and CDR2 is SNEGSKA (reference sequence). The V end lost 1 base, the J end lost 0 bases, and 7 bases lay between the germline ends. The DNA of the CDR3 is TGCAGTGCTAGAGCTTTAAGCTCCTACGAGCAGTACTTC. The encoded protein is CSARALSSYEQYF.

There are a few counts of this clonotype. The V gene is TRBV6-6, the J gene TRBJ2-2, with 8 bases fitting TRBD1. V lost 5 bases, J lost 2 bases, and 7 bases stayed unmatched. The CDR3 is 16 amino acids. Germline V gene lookup returns CDR1 MNHNY and CDR2 SVGAGI (reference sequence). The CDR3 loop is CASSTHGQGNTGELFF. The CDR3 DNA reads TGTGCCAGCAGTACTCACGGACAGGGAAACACCGGGGAGCTGTTTTTT.

This clonotype was observed at least ten times. The chain uses TRBV20-1 and TRBJ2-7; no definite D call. The V gene lost 8 bases and the J gene lost 2 bases, with 13 bases spanning the gap. The germline CDR1 and CDR2 sequences are DFQATT and SNEGSKA (reference sequence). CDR3 length: 12 amino acids. In nucleotides, the CDR3 is TGCAGTCCCAGACCGGATCCCTACGAGCAGTACTTC. Protein sequence: CSPRPDPYEQYF.

In this sample, this clonotype turned up many times. V is TRBV2 and J is TRBJ1-5, with D unresolved. This CDR3 comprises 13 residues. CDR1 is SNHLY and CDR2 is FYNNEI in the germline V gene. Trimming took 6 bases from V and 0 from J, leaving 6 bases between them. In nucleotides, the CDR3 is TGTGCCAGCAGGGGAGATAGCAATCAGCCCCAGCATTTT. Translating it yields CASRGDSNQPQHF.

This clonotype was seen only a few times. This chain links TRBV5-1 with TRBJ2-1; D gene ambiguous. This CDR3 spans 14 amino acids. CDR1 and CDR2 (germline): SGHRS, YFSETQ. Trimming took off 4 bases at V and 4 bases at J, with 12 bases between the two ends. The CDR3 DNA reads TGCGCCAGCAGCCCCCCGCAGCCGTACAATGAGCAGTTCTTC. Protein product: CASSPPQPYNEQFF.

V and J are TRBV7-6 and TRBJ1-1, with D possibly TRBD1 on 5 matching bases. Germline CDR1 SGHVS, CDR2 FNYEAQ. The V end lost 5 bases, the J end lost 3 bases, and 19 bases lay between the germline ends. The CDR3 totals 16 residues. CDR3: CASSASWGPGHTEAFF. For the CDR3, the DNA is TGTGCCAGCAGCGCTAGCTGGGGACCGGGACACACTGAAGCTTTCTTT.

V gene TRBV10-3 combines with J gene TRBJ2-1; 7 bases are a match to TRBD1. The CDR3 totals 12 residues. The J segment lost 10 bases and the V segment lost 6 bases, leaving 6 bases of the junction unmatched. Germline CDR1 is ENHRY and CDR2 is SYGVKD. The CDR3 region has the DNA TGTGCCATCAGAGACAGGGTAGGCGAGCAGTTCTTC. This gives the protein CAIRDRVGEQFF.

This chain links TRBV10-2 with TRBJ2-2, with 9 bases that match TRBD1. CDR1 is WSHSY, CDR2 SAAADI, per germline. After removal of 8 bases from V and 4 bases from J, the junction contained 11 bases not matched to a gene. The CDR3 extends over 16 amino acids. The CDR3 sequence is CASEFPGQGITGELFF. The CDR3 coding sequence is TGCGCCAGCGAATTCCCGGGACAGGGTATCACCGGGGAGCTGTTTTTT.

The chain links TRBV7-3 to TRBJ2-1; TRBD2 matches 7 bases. V was clipped by 1 base and J by 10 bases; unmatched bases: 10. Germline V gives CDR1 SGHTA, CDR2 FQGTGA. This CDR3 has 15 amino acids. CDR3 sequence: CASSLSGSPRGEQFF. CDR3 DNA sequence: TGTGCCAGCAGCTTAAGCGGGAGCCCTCGAGGGGAGCAGTTCTTC. Full variable domain (outside the CDR3, taken from reference TRBV7-3 and TRBJ2-1): GAGVSQTPSNKVTEKGKYVELRCDPISGHTALYWYRQSLGQGPEFLIYFQGTGAADDSGLPNDRFFAVRPEGSVSTLKIQRTERGDSAVYLCASSLSGSPRGEQFFGPGTRLTVL.

The J gene is TRBJ1-1, the V gene TRBV7-8; 7 bases map to TRBD1. Germline lookup yields CDR1 SGHVS and CDR2 FQNEAQ. V was clipped by 5 bases and J by 7 bases; unmatched bases: 10. This CDR3 spans 14 amino acids. The CDR3 nucleotides read TGTGCCAGCAGCGCTCCGGGACAGCCTCATGAAGCTTTCTTT. Translated, it gives CASSAPGQPHEAFF.